This T cell receptor (beta chain) was identified in a study of blood T cell repertoires in COVID-19. Across the whole study: Specimens from acute and convalescent COVID-19 originated in the United States, Italy and Spain.

This clone was counted once. Assay used: immunoSEQ multiplex PCR; TCRdb lists only in-frame clones, some missing. The sample has about 370,000 clones, roughly nine tenths seen once. The J segment lost 4 bases and the V segment lost 0 bases, leaving 15 bases of the junction unmatched. The germline CDR1 and CDR2 sequences are MNHNS and SASEGT. The CDR3 runs to 19 residues. This chain connects TRBV6-1 to TRBJ1-5; 7 positions agree with TRBD1. Material: PBMCs or T cells enriched from blood (not recorded which). This TCR was recovered from a man between 18 and 29 years old who had recovered from COVID-19. CDR3: CASSEAYRWGQNLNQPQHF. The CDR3 bases are TGTGCCAGCAGTGAAGCATATCGTTGGGGACAGAACCTTAATCAGCCCCAGCATTTT.